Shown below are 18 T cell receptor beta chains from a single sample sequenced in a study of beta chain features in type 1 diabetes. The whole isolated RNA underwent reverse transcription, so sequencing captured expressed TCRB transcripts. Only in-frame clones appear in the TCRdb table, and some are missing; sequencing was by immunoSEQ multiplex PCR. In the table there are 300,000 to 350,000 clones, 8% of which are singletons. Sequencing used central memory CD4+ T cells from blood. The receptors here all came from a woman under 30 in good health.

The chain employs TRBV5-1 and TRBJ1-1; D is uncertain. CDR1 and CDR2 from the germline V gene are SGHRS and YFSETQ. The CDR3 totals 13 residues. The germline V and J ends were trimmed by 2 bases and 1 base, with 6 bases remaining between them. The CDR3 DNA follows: TGCGCCAGCAGCTTCCGGGAGAACACTGAAGCTTTCTTT. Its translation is CASSFRENTEAFF.

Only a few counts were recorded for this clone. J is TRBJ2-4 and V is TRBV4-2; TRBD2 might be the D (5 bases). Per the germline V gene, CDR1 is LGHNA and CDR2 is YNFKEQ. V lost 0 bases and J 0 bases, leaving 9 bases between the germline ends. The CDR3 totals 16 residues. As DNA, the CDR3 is TGTGCCAGCAGCCAAGAGCCAGGACTAGCCAAAAACATTCAGTACTTC. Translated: CASSQEPGLAKNIQYF.

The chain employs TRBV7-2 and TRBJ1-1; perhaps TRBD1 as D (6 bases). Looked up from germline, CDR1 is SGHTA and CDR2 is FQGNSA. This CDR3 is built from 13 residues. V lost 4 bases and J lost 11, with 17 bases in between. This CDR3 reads CASSSNPGGMAFF. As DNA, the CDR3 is TGTGCCAGCAGCTCGAACCCTGGGGGCATGGCTTTCTTT.

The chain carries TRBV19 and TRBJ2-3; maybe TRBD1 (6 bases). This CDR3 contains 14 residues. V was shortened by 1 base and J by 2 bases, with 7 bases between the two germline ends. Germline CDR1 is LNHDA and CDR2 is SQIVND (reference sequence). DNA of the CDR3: TGTGCCAGTAGTATAGGGACAGACACAGATACGCAGTATTTT. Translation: CASSIGTDTDTQYF.

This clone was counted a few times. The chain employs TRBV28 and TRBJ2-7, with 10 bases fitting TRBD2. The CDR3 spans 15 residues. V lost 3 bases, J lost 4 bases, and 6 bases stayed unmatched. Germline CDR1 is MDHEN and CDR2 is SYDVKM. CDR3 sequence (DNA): TGTGCCAGCAGTTTGGTCGCTAGCGGGAGTTACGAGCAGTACTTC. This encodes CASSLVASGSYEQYF.

This chain's CDR3 is CATSYPTGKTQYF. The CDR3, as DNA: TGTGCCACCAGCTACCCTACTGGAAAGACCCAGTACTTC. The J gene is TRBJ2-5, the V gene TRBV15; D gene unclear. Germline V gene lookup returns CDR1 LNHNV and CDR2 YYDKDF (reference sequence). Trimming shortened V by 5 bases and J by 6 bases, and 13 bases separated the two germline ends. This CDR3 has 13 residues. The full variable domain, its missing parts supplied by reference TRBV15 and TRBJ2-5, is DAMVIQNPRYQVTQFGKPVTLSCSQTLNHNVMYWYQQKSSQAPKLLFHYYDKDFNNEADTPDNFQSRRPNTSFCFLDIRSPGLGDTAMYLCATSYPTGKTQYFGPGTRLLVL.

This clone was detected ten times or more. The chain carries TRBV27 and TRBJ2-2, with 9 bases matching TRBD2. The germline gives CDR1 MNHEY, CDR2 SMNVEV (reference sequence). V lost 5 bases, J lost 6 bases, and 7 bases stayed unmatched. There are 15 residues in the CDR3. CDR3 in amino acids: CASSLLAGVSGELFF. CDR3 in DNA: TGTGCCAGCAGTCTGTTAGCGGGAGTTTCCGGGGAGCTGTTTTTT.

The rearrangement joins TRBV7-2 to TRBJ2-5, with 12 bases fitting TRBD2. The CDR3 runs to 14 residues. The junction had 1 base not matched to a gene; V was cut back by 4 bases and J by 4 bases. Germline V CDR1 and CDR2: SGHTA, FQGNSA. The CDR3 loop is CASSWGLAGETQYF. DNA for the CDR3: TGTGCCAGCAGCTGGGGACTAGCGGGAGAGACCCAGTACTTC.

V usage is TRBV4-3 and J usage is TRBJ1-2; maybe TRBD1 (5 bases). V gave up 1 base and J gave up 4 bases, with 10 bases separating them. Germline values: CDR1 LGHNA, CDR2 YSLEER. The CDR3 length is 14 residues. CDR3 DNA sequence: TGCGCCAGCAGCCAAGTGGAACAGGCCTATGGCTACACCTTC. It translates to CASSQVEQAYGYTF.

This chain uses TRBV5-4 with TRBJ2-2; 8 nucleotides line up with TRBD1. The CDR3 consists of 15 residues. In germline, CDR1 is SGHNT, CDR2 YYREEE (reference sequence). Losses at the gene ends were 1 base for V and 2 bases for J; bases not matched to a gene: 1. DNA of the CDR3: TGTGCCAGCAGCTTGTCAGGGGGCAACACCGGGGAGCTGTTTTTT. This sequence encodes CASSLSGGNTGELFF.

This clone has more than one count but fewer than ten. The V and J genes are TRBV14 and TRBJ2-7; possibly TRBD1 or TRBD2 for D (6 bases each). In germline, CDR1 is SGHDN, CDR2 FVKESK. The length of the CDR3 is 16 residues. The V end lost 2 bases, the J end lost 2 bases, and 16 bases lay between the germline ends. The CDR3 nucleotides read TGTGCCAGCAGCCAACTCCGGAGGGGGTTTACCTACGAGCAGTACTTC. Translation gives CASSQLRRGFTYEQYF.

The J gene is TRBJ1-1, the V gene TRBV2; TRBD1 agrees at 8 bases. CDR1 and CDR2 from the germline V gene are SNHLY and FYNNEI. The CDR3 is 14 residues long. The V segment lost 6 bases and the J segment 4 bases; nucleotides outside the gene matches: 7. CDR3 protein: CASRAARGPTEAFF. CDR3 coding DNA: TGTGCCAGCAGAGCAGCCAGGGGGCCCACTGAAGCTTTCTTT. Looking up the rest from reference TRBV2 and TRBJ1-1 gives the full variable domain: EPEVTQTPSHQVTQMGQEVILRCVPISNHLYFYWYRQILGQKVEFLVSFYNNEISEKSEIFDDQFSVERPDGSNFTLKIRSTKLEDSAMYFCASRAARGPTEAFFGQGTRLTVV.

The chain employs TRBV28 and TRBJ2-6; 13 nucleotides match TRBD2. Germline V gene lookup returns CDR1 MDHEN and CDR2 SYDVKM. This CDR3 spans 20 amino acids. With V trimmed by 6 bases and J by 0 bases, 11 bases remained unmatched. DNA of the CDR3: TGTGCCAGCAGCTCTCCCGGGACTAGCGGGGCCAGCTCTGGGGCCAACGTCCTGACTTTC. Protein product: CASSSPGTSGASSGANVLTF.

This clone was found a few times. DNA for the CDR3: TGTGCCAGCTCACCGCAGAGGGGGCGGGGGAACACTGAAGCTTTCTTT. It encodes CASSPQRGRGNTEAFF. This sequence joins TRBV18 and TRBJ1-1; 7 bases are shared with TRBD1. CDR1 and CDR2 (germline): KGHSH, LQKENI. The CDR3 totals 16 residues. V lost 3 bases to trimming and J lost 1 base; unmatched junction nucleotides: 8.

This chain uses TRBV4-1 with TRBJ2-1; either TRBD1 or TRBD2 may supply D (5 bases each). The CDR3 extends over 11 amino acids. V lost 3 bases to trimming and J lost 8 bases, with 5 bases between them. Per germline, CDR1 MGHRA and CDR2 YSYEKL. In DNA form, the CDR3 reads TGCGCCAGCAGCCAGGGGGATGAGCAGTTCTTC. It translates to CASSQGDEQFF.

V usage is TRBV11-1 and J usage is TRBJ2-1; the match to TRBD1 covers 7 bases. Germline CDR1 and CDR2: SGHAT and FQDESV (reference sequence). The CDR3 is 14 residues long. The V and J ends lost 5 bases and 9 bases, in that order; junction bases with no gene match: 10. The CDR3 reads CASSPLRGQSEQFF. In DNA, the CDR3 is TGTGCCAGCAGCCCTCTTAGGGGGCAGAGTGAGCAGTTCTTC. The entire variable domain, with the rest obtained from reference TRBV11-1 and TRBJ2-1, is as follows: EAEVAQSPRYKITEKSQAVAFWCDPISGHATLYWYRQILGQGPELLVQFQDESVVDDSQLPKDRFSAERLKGVDSTLKIQPAELGDSAMYLCASSPLRGQSEQFFGPGTRLTVL.

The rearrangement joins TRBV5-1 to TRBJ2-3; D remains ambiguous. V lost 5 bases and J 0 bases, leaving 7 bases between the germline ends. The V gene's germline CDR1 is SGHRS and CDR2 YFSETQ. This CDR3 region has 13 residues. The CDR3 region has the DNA TGCGCCAGCAGTCCCTTTAGCACAGATACGCAGTATTTT. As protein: CASSPFSTDTQYF.

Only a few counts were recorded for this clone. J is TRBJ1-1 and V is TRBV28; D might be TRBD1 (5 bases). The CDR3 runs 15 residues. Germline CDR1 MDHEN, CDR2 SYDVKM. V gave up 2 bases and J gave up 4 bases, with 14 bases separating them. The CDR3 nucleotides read TGTGCCAGCAGTTTAAGTGGGGGATTGGTCACTGAAGCTTTCTTT. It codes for CASSLSGGLVTEAFF.